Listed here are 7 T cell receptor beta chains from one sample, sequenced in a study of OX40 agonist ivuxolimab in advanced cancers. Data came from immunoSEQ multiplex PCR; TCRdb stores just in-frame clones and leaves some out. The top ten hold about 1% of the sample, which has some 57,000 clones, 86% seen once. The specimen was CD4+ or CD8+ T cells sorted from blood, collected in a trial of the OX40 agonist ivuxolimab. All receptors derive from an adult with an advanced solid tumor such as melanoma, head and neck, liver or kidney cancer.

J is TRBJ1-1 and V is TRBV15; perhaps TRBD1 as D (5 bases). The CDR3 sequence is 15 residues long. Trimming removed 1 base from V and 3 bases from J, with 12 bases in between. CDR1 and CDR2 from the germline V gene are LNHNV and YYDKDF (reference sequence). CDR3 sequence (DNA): TGTGCCACCAGCAGAGTCGCAGGGAGGCACACTGAAGCTTTCTTT. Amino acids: CATSRVAGRHTEAFF. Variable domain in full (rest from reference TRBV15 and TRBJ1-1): DAMVIQNPRYQVTQFGKPVTLSCSQTLNHNVMYWYQQKSSQAPKLLFHYYDKDFNNEADTPDNFQSRRPNTSFCFLDIRSPGLGDTAMYLCATSRVAGRHTEAFFGQGTRLTVV.

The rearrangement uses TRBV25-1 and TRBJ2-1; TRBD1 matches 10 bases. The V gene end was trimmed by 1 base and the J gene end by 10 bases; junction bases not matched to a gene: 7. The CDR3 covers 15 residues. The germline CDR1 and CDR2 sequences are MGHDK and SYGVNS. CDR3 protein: CASSEWGTGAWEQFF. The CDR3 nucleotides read TGTGCCAGCAGTGAATGGGGGACAGGGGCGTGGGAGCAGTTCTTC.

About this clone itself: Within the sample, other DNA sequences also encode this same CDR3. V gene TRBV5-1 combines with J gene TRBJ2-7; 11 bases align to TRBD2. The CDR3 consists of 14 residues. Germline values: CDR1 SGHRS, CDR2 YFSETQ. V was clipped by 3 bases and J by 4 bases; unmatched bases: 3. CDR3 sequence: CASSSGTSGYEQYF. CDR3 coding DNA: TGCGCCAGCAGCTCCGGGACTAGCGGTTACGAGCAGTACTTC.

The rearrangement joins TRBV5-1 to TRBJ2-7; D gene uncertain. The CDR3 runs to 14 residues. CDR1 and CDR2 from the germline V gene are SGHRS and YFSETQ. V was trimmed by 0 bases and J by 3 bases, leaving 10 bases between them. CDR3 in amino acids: CASSLEWQSYEQYF. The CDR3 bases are TGCGCCAGCAGCTTGGAGTGGCAGAGCTACGAGCAGTACTTC.

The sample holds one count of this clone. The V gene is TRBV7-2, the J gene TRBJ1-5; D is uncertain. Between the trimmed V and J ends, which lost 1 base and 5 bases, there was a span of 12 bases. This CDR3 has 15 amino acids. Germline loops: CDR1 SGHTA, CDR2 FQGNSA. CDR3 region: CASSLDPSAYQPQHF. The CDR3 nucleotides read TGTGCCAGCAGCTTAGACCCGTCCGCATATCAGCCCCAGCATTTT.

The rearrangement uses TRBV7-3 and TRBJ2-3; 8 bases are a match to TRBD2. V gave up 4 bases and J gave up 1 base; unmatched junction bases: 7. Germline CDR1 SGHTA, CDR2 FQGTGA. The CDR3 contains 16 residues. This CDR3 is CASSSKATSGTDTQYF. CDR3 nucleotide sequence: TGTGCCAGCAGCTCGAAAGCGACTAGCGGCACAGATACGCAGTATTTT.

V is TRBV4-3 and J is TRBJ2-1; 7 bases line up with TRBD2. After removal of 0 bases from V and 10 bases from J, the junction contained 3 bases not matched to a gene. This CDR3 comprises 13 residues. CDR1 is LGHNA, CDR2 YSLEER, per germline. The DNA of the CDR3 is TGCGCCAGCAGCCAAGATCCTAGCGGCGAGCAGTTCTTC. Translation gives CASSQDPSGEQFF.